This T cell receptor beta chain stems from a study of shared clonotypes between healthy human individuals. Study-wide background: Donors were two women and a few men aged 18 to 49.

A note on this clone: The antigen is undetermined. A far larger clone is only one base removed, so a read error is likely.

Every contributor of samples was a Caucasian grown-up residing in Nashville, Tennessee. Roughly 89 million PBMCs served as the genomic DNA source for unsorted samples. This CDR3 spans 12 amino acids. CDR1 is GTSNPN and CDR2 is SVGIG in the germline V gene (reference sequence). Trimming removed 8 bases from V and 7 bases from J, with 14 bases in between. The protocol was immunoSEQ multiplex PCR, while the TCRdb copy is restricted to in-frame clones and leaves out a portion. The sample lists about half a million clones, more than 65% occurring once. Whole-study findings and limits: Few donors restricted represented genetic and exposure-history diversity.

Material for sequencing was PBMCs. This receptor was identified in a woman aged 40 to 50 in good health. Some clones in this sample may be carry-over from other donors' samples. The chain carries TRBV30 and TRBJ1-4, with a weak D call TRBD1 (6 bases). The CDR3 protein is CARQENSEKLFF. CDR3 DNA: TGTGCCCGACAGGAGAATAGTGAAAAACTGTTTTTT.